These 18 T cell receptor beta chains were sequenced from one sample in a study of T-cell reconstitution after alpha-beta-depleted transplantation in children. Findings and caveats of the study: Hyperexpanded clones declined; after one year, newly produced T cells mostly supplied diversity.

These TCRs' antigens remain unknown. For TCRbeta, the library was prepared with unique molecular identifiers. Via MiXCR, TCRdb re-called the PCR reads, giving one row per CDR3 protein. The sample carries about 300,000 distinct CDR3 sequences, around 7.1% recorded once. Specimen: peripheral blood, collected 360 days after TCRalphabeta/CD19-depleted stem cell transplant. The receptors derive from a female patient between 2 and 15 years old who had a stem cell transplant for Fanconi anemia, so the T cells may come from the graft donor.

This clonotype was found a few times. The chain joins TRBV28 to TRBJ1-1; no reliable D call. CDR3 size: 14 residues. CDR1 and CDR2 (germline): MDHEN, SYDVKM. V lost 4 bases and J lost 5, with 14 bases in between. The CDR3 region has the DNA TGTGCCAGCAGTTCCCCGGGGAGGGAGACTGAAGCTTTCTTT. This sequence encodes CASSSPGRETEAFF.

In this sample, this clonotype turned up a few times. The chain uses TRBV6-5 and TRBJ1-3; D gene ambiguous. With 6 bases removed from V and 0 bases from J, the gap between germline ends came to 6 bases. The CDR3 has 13 residues. The germline CDR1 and CDR2 sequences are MNHEY and SVGAGI. CDR3 DNA: TGTGCCAGCAGCAGATACTCTGGAAACACCATATATTTT. It encodes CASSRYSGNTIYF.

The chain uses TRBV20-1 and TRBJ2-7; no clear D gene. The CDR3 totals 14 residues. Trimming took 1 base from V and 1 from J, leaving 11 bases between them. CDR1 and CDR2 (germline): DFQATT, SNEGSKA (reference sequence). CDR3 loop: CSARVARRSYEQYF. CDR3 nucleotide sequence: TGCAGTGCTAGAGTGGCTAGACGGTCCTACGAGCAGTACTTC.

The table lists this clonotype with many counts. The chain has TRBV7-2 and TRBJ1-5; 8 positions match TRBD1. Germline assignment: CDR1 SGHTA and CDR2 FQGNSA. The CDR3 consists of 14 residues. The V segment lost 3 bases and the J segment 5 bases; nucleotides outside the gene matches: 3. This CDR3 reads CASSFSGGDQPQHF. For the CDR3, the DNA is TGTGCCAGCAGCTTCTCAGGGGGCGATCAGCCCCAGCATTTT.

This clonotype came up many times. The V call is TRBV5-5, the J call TRBJ1-2; no clear D gene. V gave up 0 bases and J gave up 3 bases, with 12 bases separating them. Germline V gene sequence: CDR1 SGHKS, CDR2 YYEKEE (reference sequence). This CDR3 contains 15 residues. The CDR3, as DNA: TGTGCCAGCAGCTTGGCCCCAGGTGAACACTATGGCTACACCTTC. It specifies CASSLAPGEHYGYTF.

In DNA form, the CDR3 reads TGTGCCATCAGTGCCCCGACAGGGTTAAACTATGGCTACACCTTC. It is translated as CAISAPTGLNYGYTF. The rearrangement links TRBV10-3 to TRBJ1-2, with TRBD1 matching over 7 bases. CDR1 and CDR2 (germline): ENHRY, SYGVKD. The CDR3 length is 15 residues. The J segment lost 2 bases and the V segment lost 4 bases, leaving 7 bases of the junction unmatched.

This clonotype was seen at least ten times. The V and J genes are TRBV10-3 and TRBJ2-2; D is unresolved. Germline loops: CDR1 ENHRY, CDR2 SYGVKD. Trimming cost V 0 bases and J 4 bases, with 3 bases left between them. There are 13 residues in the CDR3. The CDR3 bases are TGTGCCATCAGTGAGTCTATCACCGGGGAGCTGTTTTTT. The encoded protein is CAISESITGELFF.

This clonotype was seen ten or more times. The chain is built from TRBV4-2 and TRBJ2-7; 7 bases line up with TRBD1. Looked up from germline, CDR1 is LGHNA and CDR2 is YNFKEQ. V shed 4 bases, J shed 2 bases, and the junction held 11 bases outside the gene matches. The CDR3 contains 16 residues. CDR3 in DNA: TGTGCCAGCAGCCCCTCCGACAGGGCCCTAACCTACGAGCAGTACTTC. Translating it yields CASSPSDRALTYEQYF.

This clonotype was counted many times. V usage is TRBV25-1 and J usage is TRBJ2-7; tentatively, D is TRBD2 (7 bases). The length of the CDR3 is 15 residues. Germline V CDR1 and CDR2: MGHDK, SYGVNS. V dropped 1 base and J dropped 0 bases, with 10 bases sitting between them. The DNA for the CDR3 is TGTGCCAGCAGTGAATGGGGGGGGGCCTCCTACGAGCAGTACTTC. Its protein is CASSEWGGASYEQYF.

This clonotype has only a few counts. The chain links TRBV7-9 to TRBJ1-6; D uncertain. Germline V CDR1 and CDR2: SEHNR, FQNEAQ (reference sequence). The germline V and J ends were trimmed by 3 bases and 10 bases, with 16 bases remaining between them. This CDR3 contains 15 residues. This chain's CDR3 is CASSFGTAEESPLHF. The CDR3 DNA follows: TGTGCCAGCAGCTTCGGCACGGCGGAGGAGTCACCCCTCCACTTT.

The chain joins TRBV15 to TRBJ2-7; possible D gene TRBD1, 7 bases. The CDR3 is 15 residues long. Germline lookup yields CDR1 LNHNV and CDR2 YYDKDF (reference sequence). V was cut by 6 bases and J by 0 bases, with 15 bases left in between. The CDR3 DNA sequence: TGTGCCACCAGGCCCGGACAGGACTACTCCTACGAGCAGTACTTC. This translates into CATRPGQDYSYEQYF.

This clonotype came up many times. The rearrangement uses TRBV7-2 and TRBJ2-1; TRBD2 might be the D (5 bases). There are 14 residues in the CDR3. Between the trimmed V and J ends, which lost 5 bases and 2 bases, there was a span of 10 bases. The germline CDR1 and CDR2 sequences are SGHTA and FQGNSA. The CDR3 bases are TGTGCCAGCAGCCCAGGACTGACCTACAATGAGCAGTTCTTC. Translating gives CASSPGLTYNEQFF.

Ten or more counts support this clonotype. The V call is TRBV20-1, the J call TRBJ2-1, with D tentatively TRBD1 or TRBD2 (5 bases each). The germline V gene encodes CDR1 DFQATT and CDR2 SNEGSKA (reference sequence). The length of the CDR3 is 15 residues. Trimming took 5 bases from V and 9 from J, leaving 23 bases between them. This CDR3 is CSAEGIGKGFGEQFF. The CDR3 nucleotides read TGCAGTGCTGAGGGAATCGGGAAGGGGTTCGGTGAGCAGTTCTTC.

This clonotype has a single count. The chain recombines TRBV7-2 with TRBJ1-1; D is unclear. This CDR3 comprises 18 residues. Germline lookup yields CDR1 SGHTA and CDR2 FQGNSA. Trimming cost V 0 bases and J 1 base, with 18 bases left between them. The CDR3 loop reads CASSLALVTLWPNTEAFF. CDR3 sequence (DNA): TGTGCCAGCAGCTTAGCGCTCGTGACGCTCTGGCCGAACACTGAAGCTTTCTTT. The full variable domain, its missing parts supplied by reference TRBV7-2 and TRBJ1-1, is GAGVSQSPSNKVTEKGKDVELRCDPISGHTALYWYRQSLGQGLEFLIYFQGNSAPDKSGLPSDRFSAERTGGSVSTLTIQRTQQEDSAVYLCASSLALVTLWPNTEAFFGQGTRLTVV.

V is TRBV7-2 and J is TRBJ2-1; the D is unclear. Deletions cut 6 bases from V and 5 bases from J, with 17 bases between. The CDR3 is made up of 15 amino acids. Germline loops: CDR1 SGHTA, CDR2 FQGNSA. The CDR3 is CASRLDFDPNNEQFF. The CDR3 nucleotides read TGTGCCAGCAGGCTAGACTTCGACCCTAACAATGAGCAGTTCTTC.

This clonotype was observed at least ten times. This chain connects TRBV12-3 or TRBV12-4 to TRBJ1-1, with TRBD1 matching 10 bases. V was clipped by 10 bases and J by 1 base; unmatched bases: 6. This CDR3 has 14 residues. CDR3 loop: CATRQGAANTEAFF. Here the CDR3 DNA reads TGTGCCACTAGACAGGGGGCAGCGAACACTGAAGCTTTCTTT.

This clonotype was seen only a few times. The V and J genes are TRBV20-1 and TRBJ2-7, with TRBD2 matching 12 bases. V was pared by 6 bases and J by 2 bases, with 5 bases of the junction left unmatched. The CDR3 extends over 14 amino acids. Per germline, CDR1 DFQATT and CDR2 SNEGSKA (reference sequence). The CDR3 sequence is CSAQLAGGPYEQYF. In DNA form, the CDR3 reads TGCAGTGCACAGCTAGCGGGAGGGCCCTACGAGCAGTACTTC.

This clonotype was counted at least ten times. This chain's CDR3 is CASSHRPGELFF. The DNA of the CDR3 is TGTGCCAGCAGCCACCGTCCCGGGGAGCTGTTTTTT. The rearrangement joins TRBV6-5 to TRBJ2-2, with D unresolved. V shed 6 bases and J shed 6 bases, with 8 bases lying between them. In germline, CDR1 is MNHEY, CDR2 SVGAGI. This CDR3 spans 12 amino acids.